The 11 T cell receptor beta chains below were found in one sample sequenced in a study of T cell responses to AZD1222 COVID-19 vaccine. The method was immunoSEQ multiplex PCR; TCRdb's version includes in-frame clones alone and lacks a portion of them. Here the sample spans about 140,000 clones, roughly 84% being singletons. The material was peripheral blood, obtained 28 days after the second AZD1222 dose. These receptors were taken from an adult who received the AZD1222 COVID-19 vaccine.

The chain carries TRBV4-1 and TRBJ2-3; TRBD2 aligns across 14 bases. The CDR3 is 19 amino acids. Germline V gene lookup returns CDR1 MGHRA and CDR2 YSYEKL. J was trimmed by 4 bases and V by 1 base; bases with no gene match: 10. The CDR3 region is CASSQGPQTSGGAADTQYF. Written as DNA, the CDR3 is TGCGCCAGCAGCCAAGGCCCCCAGACTAGCGGGGGGGCAGCAGATACGCAGTATTTT.

The CDR3, as DNA: TGTGCCAGCAGCTTGGACAGACTCTACGAGCAGTACTTC. Protein product: CASSLDRLYEQYF. V usage is TRBV5-4 and J usage is TRBJ2-7, with no clear D. The CDR3 has 13 residues. V gave up 0 bases and J gave up 3 bases, with 7 bases separating them. The germline V gene encodes CDR1 SGHNT and CDR2 YYREEE (reference sequence). Complete variable domain (other parts from reference TRBV5-4 and TRBJ2-7): ETGVTQSPTHLIKTRGQQVTLRCSSQSGHNTVSWYQQALGQGPQFIFQYYREEENGRGNFPPRFSGLQFPNYSSELNVNALELDDSALYLCASSLDRLYEQYFGPGTRLTVT.

The chain has TRBV11-2 and TRBJ2-7; possibly TRBD2 for D (6 bases). The CDR3 contains 16 residues. The ends were cut back, 2 bases at V and 0 bases at J, with 14 bases in the middle. From germline, CDR1 is SGHAT and CDR2 FQNNGV. CDR3 DNA: TGTGCCAGCAGCTTATGGGGCGGGGCGGGCTCCTACGAGCAGTACTTC. Translation gives CASSLWGGAGSYEQYF.

The chain carries TRBV6-5 and TRBJ1-1; maybe TRBD1 (6 bases). Germline loops: CDR1 MNHEY, CDR2 SVGAGI. The V end was cut by 5 bases, the J end by 2 bases, with 12 bases between. CDR3 length: 14 residues. CDR3 in amino acids: CASSLLGGNTEAFF. CDR3 nucleotides: TGTGCCAGCAGTCTCTTAGGGGGAAACACTGAAGCTTTCTTT.

V gene TRBV16 combines with J gene TRBJ1-2; the D gene is possibly TRBD1 (6 bases). Germline V CDR1 and CDR2: KGHSY, FQNENV. Between the trimmed V and J ends, which lost 2 bases and 7 bases, there was a span of 17 bases. The length of the CDR3 is 15 residues. CDR3 amino acids: CASSQDRPLLRGYTF. As DNA, the CDR3 is TGTGCCAGCAGCCAAGACAGGCCTCTCTTGCGTGGCTACACCTTC.

This chain connects TRBV11-2 to TRBJ1-2, with 7 positions matching TRBD1. The V segment lost 4 bases and the J segment 7 bases; nucleotides outside the gene matches: 6. The length of the CDR3 is 13 residues. The germline CDR1 and CDR2 sequences are SGHAT and FQNNGV. This chain's CDR3 is CASSSTGRGGYTF. CDR3 DNA sequence: TGTGCCAGCAGCTCGACAGGGAGAGGTGGCTACACCTTC.

V usage is TRBV2 and J usage is TRBJ2-1; tentatively, D is TRBD2 (5 bases). CDR3 length: 14 amino acids. Trimming took off 10 bases at V and 3 bases at J, with 16 bases between the two ends. Germline CDR1 reads SNHLY; CDR2 reads FYNNEI. The CDR3 spells CAKQSGDLYNEQFF. The DNA of the CDR3 is TGTGCCAAACAAAGCGGAGACCTCTACAATGAGCAGTTCTTC. Drawing the rest from reference TRBV2 and TRBJ2-1, the complete variable domain is EPEVTQTPSHQVTQMGQEVILRCVPISNHLYFYWYRQILGQKVEFLVSFYNNEISEKSEIFDDQFSVERPDGSNFTLKIRSTKLEDSAMYFCAKQSGDLYNEQFFGPGTRLTVL.

This chain joins TRBV2 and TRBJ1-1; D is unclear. V was cut by 7 bases and J by 1 base, with 10 bases left in between. Per germline, CDR1 SNHLY and CDR2 FYNNEI. The CDR3 extends over 13 amino acids. The CDR3 here is CASKVQPNTEAFF. CDR3 DNA sequence: TGTGCCAGCAAGGTACAGCCGAACACTGAAGCTTTCTTT.

This chain uses TRBV6-5 with TRBJ2-1, with 9 bases fitting TRBD2. Germline CDR1 and CDR2: MNHEY and SVGAGI. CDR3 length: 15 residues. Trimming removed 6 bases from V and 8 bases from J; junction bases left unmatched: 11. This CDR3 is CASRGTGTSLDEQFF. In nucleotides, the CDR3 is TGTGCCAGCAGAGGGACCGGGACTAGCCTCGATGAGCAGTTCTTC.

V usage is TRBV30 and J usage is TRBJ1-1; D remains ambiguous. V gave up 4 bases and J gave up 5 bases, with 14 bases separating them. The germline gives CDR1 GTSNPN, CDR2 SVGIG (reference sequence). This CDR3 has 13 residues. CDR3 nucleotide sequence: TGTGCCTGGAACCTATGGGGAGCGACTGAAGCTTTCTTT. It yields the protein CAWNLWGATEAFF.

CDR3 DNA: TGTGCCACCAGCAGAGTGGGACAGGGGCGGGATAGCAATCAGCCCCAGCATTTT. Translated: CATSRVGQGRDSNQPQHF. The chain is built from TRBV15 and TRBJ1-5, with TRBD1 identical over 10 bases. The V segment lost 1 base and the J segment 0 bases; nucleotides outside the gene matches: 6. This CDR3 is 18 amino acids long. Germline V gene data show CDR1 as LNHNV and CDR2 as YYDKDF (reference sequence). Complete variable domain (other parts from reference TRBV15 and TRBJ1-5): DAMVIQNPRYQVTQFGKPVTLSCSQTLNHNVMYWYQQKSSQAPKLLFHYYDKDFNNEADTPDNFQSRRPNTSFCFLDIRSPGLGDTAMYLCATSRVGQGRDSNQPQHFGDGTRLSIL.